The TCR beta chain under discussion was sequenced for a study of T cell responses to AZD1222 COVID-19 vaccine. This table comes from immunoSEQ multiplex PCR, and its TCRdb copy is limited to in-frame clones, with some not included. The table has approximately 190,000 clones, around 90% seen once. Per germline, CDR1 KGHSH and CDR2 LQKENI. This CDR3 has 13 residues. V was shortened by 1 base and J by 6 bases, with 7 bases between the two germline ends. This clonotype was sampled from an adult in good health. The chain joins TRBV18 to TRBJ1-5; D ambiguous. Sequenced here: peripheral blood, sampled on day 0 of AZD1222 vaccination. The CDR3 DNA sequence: TGTGCCAGCTCACCACACGTCGGTCAGCCCCAGCATTTT. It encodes CASSPHVGQPQHF.